The sample holds one count of the clone carrying this TCR beta chain. The data belong to a study of technical replicates of blood from a few donors. Produced via immunoSEQ multiplex PCR; TCRdb's table is partial and in-frame only. The sample carries more than 65,000 clones, 85% to 95% recorded once. V lost 5 bases and J lost 2, with 15 bases in between. This CDR3 contains 15 residues. Germline V lookup: CDR1 SGHNT, CDR2 YENEEA. The sample taken for sequencing was T cells isolated from PBMCs. This sequence originates from a human donor in good health. V is TRBV11-3 and J is TRBJ2-5, with D possibly being TRBD1 (6 bases). The chain's CDR3 is CASSTIQGPQETQYF. The CDR3 nucleotides read TGTGCCAGCAGCACTATACAGGGCCCACAAGAGACCCAGTACTTC.